The 10 T cell receptor beta chains below come from one sample, sequenced in a study of shared clonotypes between healthy human individuals. Naive CD8 populations comprised CD45RO-negative cells positively selected for CCR7, excluding terminally differentiated effector memory CD45RA+ cells. The method was immunoSEQ multiplex PCR; TCRdb's version includes in-frame clones alone and lacks a portion of them. The sample has about 2.2 million clones; just under 95% are singletons. Sequencing was done on a sample of naive CD8+ T cells from PBMCs. The receptors derive from a man between 18 and 35 years old in good health. Some clones in this sample may be carry-over from other donors' samples.

The rearrangement joins TRBV27 to TRBJ2-7; D might be TRBD1 (6 bases). Germline V gene sequence: CDR1 MNHEY, CDR2 SMNVEV (reference sequence). There are 15 residues in the CDR3. V lost 0 bases and J 2 bases, leaving 11 bases between the germline ends. The CDR3 here is CASSLSQGGTYEQYF. As DNA, the CDR3 is TGTGCCAGCAGTTTATCACAGGGTGGAACCTACGAGCAGTACTTC.

J is TRBJ2-7 and V is TRBV15; no definite D call. CDR1 is LNHNV, CDR2 YYDKDF, per germline (reference sequence). The CDR3 has 16 residues. Trimming removed 0 bases at V and 3 bases at J, with 15 bases between. CDR3 residues: CATSREGPVSDYEQYF. CDR3 DNA sequence: TGTGCCACCAGCAGAGAAGGGCCCGTGTCGGACTACGAGCAGTACTTC.

This chain joins TRBV27 and TRBJ2-6, with TRBD2 matching over 10 bases. CDR1 is MNHEY, CDR2 SMNVEV, per germline (reference sequence). CDR3 length: 19 amino acids. The J segment lost 2 bases and the V segment lost 6 bases, leaving 13 bases of the junction unmatched. Written as DNA, the CDR3 is TGTGCCAGCAGACCGATCCTAGCGGGAGCTAAAGCTGGGGCCAACGTCCTGACTTTC. Translating it yields CASRPILAGAKAGANVLTF.

This chain connects TRBV7-9 to TRBJ2-3, with 10 nucleotides matching TRBD2. Germline V gives CDR1 SEHNR, CDR2 FQNEAQ (reference sequence). The J segment lost 3 bases and the V segment lost 4 bases, leaving 10 bases of the junction unmatched. The CDR3 covers 17 residues. The CDR3 nucleotides are TGTGCCAGCAGCTCACCCCCTAGCGGGAGAAGGACAGATACGCAGTATTTT. Its translation: CASSSPPSGRRTDTQYF.

The V and J genes are TRBV7-9 and TRBJ1-1; D remains ambiguous. Germline V gene sequence: CDR1 SEHNR, CDR2 FQNEAQ (reference sequence). This CDR3 has 14 amino acids. V was clipped by 1 base and J by 4 bases, with 10 bases between them. DNA for the CDR3: TGTGCCAGCAGCTTAGACAGCTCTCTCACTGAAGCTTTCTTT. It specifies CASSLDSSLTEAFF.

Comment on this clone: The same CDR3 also results from other DNA sequences found in this sample. V is TRBV9 and J is TRBJ2-1; perhaps TRBD2 as D (5 bases). Germline V gives CDR1 SGDLS, CDR2 YYNGEE. This CDR3 comprises 13 residues. The ends were cut back, 8 bases at V and 3 bases at J, with 12 bases in the middle. CDR3 nucleotide sequence: TGTGCCAGTTCGGTTACTAGCTACAATGAGCAGTTCTTC. Residues: CASSVTSYNEQFF.

A note on this clone: Other nucleotide sequences in the sample specify the same CDR3. The chain joins TRBV5-1 to TRBJ1-1; D not resolved. The CDR3 covers 13 residues. Germline V lookup: CDR1 SGHRS, CDR2 YFSETQ. With 0 bases removed from V and 4 bases from J, the gap between germline ends came to 7 bases. The CDR3, as DNA: TGCGCCAGCAGCTTGGGGCTCGGCACTGAAGCTTTCTTT. Protein product: CASSLGLGTEAFF. Combining the CDR3 with reference TRBV5-1 and TRBJ1-1 gives the whole variable domain KAGVTQTPRYLIKTRGQQVTLSCSPISGHRSVSWYQQTPGQGLQFLFEYFSETQRNKGNFPGRFSGRQFSNSRSEMNVSTLELGDSALYLCASSLGLGTEAFFGQGTRLTVV.

V usage is TRBV6-5 and J usage is TRBJ2-2, with a tentative D call TRBD2 (6 bases). V lost 2 bases, J lost 4 bases, and 14 bases lay in between. Germline-derived CDR1 and CDR2 are MNHEY and SVGAGI. The length of the CDR3 is 16 residues. CDR3: CASSYVGMEGTGELFF. The DNA of the CDR3 is TGTGCCAGCAGTTACGTTGGGATGGAGGGCACCGGGGAGCTGTTTTTT.

This clone was observed a handful of times. The J gene is TRBJ1-1, the V gene TRBV29-1; no clear D. V lost 7 bases, J lost 4 bases, and 19 bases lay in between. The germline gives CDR1 SQVTM, CDR2 ANQGSEA. This CDR3 is built from 14 residues. The chain's CDR3 is CSAGDTEVRTEAFF. The CDR3 region has the DNA TGCAGCGCGGGAGATACAGAGGTGCGCACTGAAGCTTTCTTT.

The chain carries TRBV4-2 and TRBJ1-1; D unclear. The CDR3 is 13 residues long. The ends were cut back, 3 bases at V and 5 bases at J, with 10 bases in the middle. Germline V lookup: CDR1 LGHNA, CDR2 YNFKEQ. CDR3 in DNA: TGTGCCAGCAGCCAGAAGTGGGGAACTGAAGCTTTCTTT. This sequence encodes CASSQKWGTEAFF.